The present T cell receptor (beta chain) was sequenced within a study of shared clonotypes between healthy human individuals. Here immunoSEQ multiplex PCR was the method, and the copy in TCRdb shows in-frame clones only, minus some. The data contain approximately 2.1 million clones, 80% to 95% of them singletons. There are 14 residues in the CDR3. The junction had 8 bases not matched to a gene; V was cut back by 5 bases and J by 6 bases. Germline loops: CDR1 SGHTA, CDR2 FQGTGA. This clone was picked up a small number of times. The receptor was derived from a man between 18 and 29 years old in good health. Some clones in this sample may be carry-over from other donors' samples. Sequenced: naive CD4+ T cells from PBMCs. As to subset: CD45RA+ positively selected. The chain combines TRBV7-3 with TRBJ2-7, with 9 bases fitting TRBD2. CDR3 sequence: CASSNSGRISEQYF. CDR3 in DNA: TGTGCCAGCAGCAATAGCGGGAGAATAAGCGAGCAGTACTTC.